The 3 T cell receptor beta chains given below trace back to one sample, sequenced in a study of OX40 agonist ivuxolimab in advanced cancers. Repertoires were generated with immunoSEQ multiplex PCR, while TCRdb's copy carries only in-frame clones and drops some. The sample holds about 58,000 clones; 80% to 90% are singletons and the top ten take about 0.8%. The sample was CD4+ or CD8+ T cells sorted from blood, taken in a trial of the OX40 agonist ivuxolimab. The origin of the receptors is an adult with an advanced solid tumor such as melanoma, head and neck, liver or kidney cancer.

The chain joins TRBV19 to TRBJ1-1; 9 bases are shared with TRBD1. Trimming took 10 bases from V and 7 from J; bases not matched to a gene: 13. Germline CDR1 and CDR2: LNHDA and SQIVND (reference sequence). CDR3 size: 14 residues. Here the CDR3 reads CATLPITGGGEAFF. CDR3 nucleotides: TGTGCCACCTTGCCTATAACAGGGGGCGGTGAAGCTTTCTTT.

The CDR3 reads CASSEREDTQYF. CDR3 nucleotides: TGTGCCAGCAGTGAAAGGGAGGATACGCAGTATTTT. The V gene is TRBV6-1, the J gene TRBJ2-3; tentatively, D is TRBD2 (5 bases). The ends were cut back, 2 bases at V and 6 bases at J, with 6 bases in the middle. In germline, CDR1 is MNHNS, CDR2 SASEGT. The CDR3 sequence is 12 residues long.

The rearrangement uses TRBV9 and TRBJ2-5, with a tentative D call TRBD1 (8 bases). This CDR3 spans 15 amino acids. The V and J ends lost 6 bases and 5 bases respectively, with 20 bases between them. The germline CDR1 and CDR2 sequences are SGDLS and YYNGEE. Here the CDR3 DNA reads TGTGCCAGCACGCGGGGGCCGACAGGGGAGGAGACCCAGTACTTC. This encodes CASTRGPTGEETQYF.